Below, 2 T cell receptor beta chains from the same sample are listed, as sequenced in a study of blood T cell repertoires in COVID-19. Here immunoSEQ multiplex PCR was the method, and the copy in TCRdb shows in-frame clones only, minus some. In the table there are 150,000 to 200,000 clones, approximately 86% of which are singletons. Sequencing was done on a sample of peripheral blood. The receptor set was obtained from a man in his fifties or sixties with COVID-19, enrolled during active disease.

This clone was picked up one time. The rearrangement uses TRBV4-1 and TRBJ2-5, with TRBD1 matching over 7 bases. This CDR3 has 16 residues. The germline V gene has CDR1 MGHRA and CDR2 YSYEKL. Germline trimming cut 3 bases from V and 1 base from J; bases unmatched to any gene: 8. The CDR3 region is CASSHSGGDLQETQYF. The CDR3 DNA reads TGCGCCAGCAGCCACTCAGGGGGTGACCTCCAAGAGACCCAGTACTTC.

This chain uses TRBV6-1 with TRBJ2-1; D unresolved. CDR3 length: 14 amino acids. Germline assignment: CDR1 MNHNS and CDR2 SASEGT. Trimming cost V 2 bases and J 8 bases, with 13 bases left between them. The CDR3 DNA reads TGTGCCAGCAGTGAAATCTTGGAGTTGCATGAGCAGTTCTTC. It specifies CASSEILELHEQFF.